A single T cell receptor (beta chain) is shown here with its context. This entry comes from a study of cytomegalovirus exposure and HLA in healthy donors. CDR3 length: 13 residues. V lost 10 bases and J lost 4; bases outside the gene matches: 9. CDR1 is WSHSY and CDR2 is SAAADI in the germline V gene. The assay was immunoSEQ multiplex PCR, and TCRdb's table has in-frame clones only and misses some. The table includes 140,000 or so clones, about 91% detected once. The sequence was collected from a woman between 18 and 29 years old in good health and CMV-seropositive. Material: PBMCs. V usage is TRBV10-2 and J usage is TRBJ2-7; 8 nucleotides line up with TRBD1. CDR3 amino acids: CATLLTGVYEQYF. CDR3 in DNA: TGCGCCACGTTATTGACAGGGGTGTACGAGCAGTACTTC.